This TCR beta chain was captured in a study of control samples from healthy donors and cancer patients. Germline V CDR1 and CDR2: LNHNV, YYDKDF (reference sequence). V lost 1 base to trimming and J lost 5 bases; unmatched junction nucleotides: 3. This CDR3 is built from 14 residues. Sequencing was performed with immunoSEQ multiplex PCR; in TCRdb, only in-frame clones are kept and a portion is missing. Found here are around 30,000 clones, approximately 93% of them singletons; the top ten hold 1.5% to 2%. What was sequenced was PBMCs. The rearrangement uses TRBV15 and TRBJ2-5; 8 bases fit TRBD1. The sequence came from a middle-aged man with colorectal cancer. The CDR3 region is CATSRGTGLETQYF. CDR3 nucleotides: TGTGCCACCAGCAGAGGGACAGGGTTGGAGACCCAGTACTTC.